These T cell receptor beta chains were read from a single sample in a study of persistence of HIV-infected CD4 T cells. The assay was immunoSEQ multiplex PCR, and TCRdb's table has in-frame clones only and misses some. The data show about 35,000 clones, about 84% seen once. Their antigen targets remain unknown. Sequencing was performed on cultured CD4+ T cells from PBMCs, taken from a patient who received antiretroviral therapy. Receptor source: an adult with HIV. The donor label of this sample is uncertain. Both conserved end residues are part of each CDR3. The D gene is left open where the match is weak. Size values are once, few and many counts, or a class for expanded clones, and some rows have none.

J	V	size	D	DNA	CDR3
TRBJ1-4	TRBV2	.	.	TGTGCCAGCACCCCGGGGCCCGGGGGTGAAAAACTGTTTTTT	CASTPGPGGEKLFF
TRBJ2-3	TRBV10-3	.	TRBD2	TGTGCCATCAGGACCGGGACTACCACAGATACGCAGTATTTT	CAIRTGTTTDTQYF
TRBJ1-2	TRBV18	.	.	TGTGCCAGCTCACCAATCGAGGGCAGGGGAGCTGGCTACACCTTC	CASSPIEGRGAGYTF
TRBJ1-2	TRBV24-1	.	TRBD1	TGTGCCACCAGTGACAGTGACAGGGATTATGGCTACACCTTC	CATSDSDRDYGYTF
TRBJ1-5	TRBV11-3	.	.	TGTGCCAGCAGCTTATTATGGGGACAAAACAGGCGACGGCAGCCCCAGCATTTT	CASSLLWGQNRRRQPQHF
TRBJ2-1	TRBV18	.	.	TGTGCCAGCTCACCCGGGACCACCTCCTACAATGAGCAGTTCTTC	CASSPGTTSYNEQFF
TRBJ2-2	TRBV13	few	TRBD2	TGTGCCAGCAGCTTTCGATACGGGGGGGCACCCGGGGAGCTGTTTTTT	CASSFRYGGAPGELFF
TRBJ2-7	TRBV6-1	.	TRBD1	TGTGCCAGCAGGCCCGGACAGGGCGGAACCTACGAGCAGTACTTC	CASRPGQGGTYEQYF
TRBJ1-6	TRBV5-1	.	.	TGCGCCAGCAGCTTGGAAGGGGGTGGGGATTCACCCCTCCACTTT	CASSLEGGGDSPLHF
TRBJ2-2	TRBV4-2	.	TRBD2	TGTGCCAGCAGCCAAGATAGCGGGATTAACACCGGGGAGCTGTTTTTT	CASSQDSGINTGELFF